The T cell receptor (beta chain) described here comes from a study of T cell responses to AZD1222 COVID-19 vaccine. Study-wide results and caveats: Only 5 or 6 AZD1222 recipients were seropositive at baseline. Clonal diversity was possibly underestimated, and the donors were mostly white British, with more females. Repertoires were obtained only post-peak T cell response.

Unmatched junction bases numbered 3, after V lost 4 bases and J lost 2 bases. Per the germline V gene, CDR1 is SGDLS and CDR2 is YYNGEE. The CDR3 is made up of 14 amino acids. Sequenced by immunoSEQ multiplex PCR; TCRdb stores in-frame clones only, minus some. The table has 110,000 to 150,000 clones, around nine tenths seen once. Concerning this clone: Its specificity is unknown.

The genes are TRBV9 and TRBJ2-7; 10 positions agree with TRBD2. The sequence derives from an adult who received the AZD1222 COVID-19 vaccine. The sample was peripheral blood, taken 28 days after the second AZD1222 dose. The CDR3 coding sequence is TGTGCCAGCAGCTACGGACTAGCGGCCTACGAGCAGTACTTC. Translating it yields CASSYGLAAYEQYF.